Below, 9 T cell receptor beta chains from the same sample are listed, as sequenced in a study of blood T cell repertoires in COVID-19. The protocol was immunoSEQ multiplex PCR, while the TCRdb copy is restricted to in-frame clones and leaves out a portion. Counted here are hundreds of thousands of clones, around 91% occurring once; the ten biggest clones make up about 1.1%. The sample was PBMCs or T cells enriched from blood (not recorded which). All receptors derive from a man aged 25-45 years who had recovered from COVID-19.

The chain carries TRBV19 and TRBJ2-7; the match to TRBD1 covers 7 bases. The length of the CDR3 is 14 residues. Germline CDR1 LNHDA, CDR2 SQIVND (reference sequence). The V and J ends lost 3 bases and 4 bases, in that order; junction bases with no gene match: 6. CDR3 sequence: CASSMGQSGYEQYF. As DNA, the CDR3 is TGTGCCAGTAGTATGGGACAGTCGGGGTACGAGCAGTACTTC.

This rearrangement joins TRBV7-9 to TRBJ2-1, with a tentative D call TRBD2 (5 bases). The CDR3 is 14 amino acids. Trimming took off 3 bases at V and 8 bases at J, with 14 bases between the two ends. Germline lookup yields CDR1 SEHNR and CDR2 FQNEAQ (reference sequence). The CDR3 spells CASSLLGERDEQFF. The DNA for the CDR3 is TGTGCCAGCAGCTTGCTGGGAGAGAGGGATGAGCAGTTCTTC. The variable domain in full, completed from reference TRBV7-9 and TRBJ2-1, reads DTGVSQNPRHKITKRGQNVTFRCDPISEHNRLYWYRQTLGQGPEFLTYFQNEAQLEKSRLLSDRFSAERPKGSFSTLEIQRTEQGDSAMYLCASSLLGERDEQFFGPGTRLTVL.

The chain links TRBV19 to TRBJ2-4; 12 nucleotides line up with TRBD2. The CDR3 consists of 16 residues. CDR1 is LNHDA, CDR2 SQIVND, per germline (reference sequence). V gave up 5 bases and J gave up 6 bases; unmatched junction bases: 8. CDR3 coding DNA: TGTGCCAGTAGTTCACCTAGCGGGAGGGTGGGAAACATTCAGTACTTC. Its translation: CASSSPSGRVGNIQYF. Complete variable domain (other parts from reference TRBV19 and TRBJ2-4): DGGITQSPKYLFRKEGQNVTLSCEQNLNHDAMYWYRQDPGQGLRLIYYSQIVNDFQKGDIAEGYSVSREKKESFPLTVTSAQKNPTAFYLCASSSPSGRVGNIQYFGAGTRLSVL.

V gene TRBV5-5 combines with J gene TRBJ2-1; D not resolved. Per germline, CDR1 SGHKS and CDR2 YYEKEE (reference sequence). The CDR3 spans 15 residues. Deletions cut 2 bases from V and 0 bases from J, with 9 bases between. CDR3 protein: CASSFSWSSYNEQFF. The CDR3 DNA is TGTGCCAGCAGCTTTTCTTGGAGCTCCTACAATGAGCAGTTCTTC. Full variable domain (rest looked up from reference TRBV5-5 and TRBJ2-1): DAGVTQSPTHLIKTRGQQVTLRCSPISGHKSVSWYQQVLGQGPQFIFQYYEKEERGRGNFPDRFSARQFPNYSSELNVNALLLGDSALYLCASSFSWSSYNEQFFGPGTRLTVL.

V usage is TRBV7-3 and J usage is TRBJ2-1; unclear D gene. Germline V gene data show CDR1 as SGHTA and CDR2 as FQGTGA. Trimming took 2 bases from V and 11 from J, leaving 19 bases between them. The CDR3 is 15 residues long. CDR3 DNA: TGTGCCAGCAGCTTATCGAGCGCTATGTGGAATAAGCAGTTCTTC. Its protein is CASSLSSAMWNKQFF.

The chain couples TRBV19 to TRBJ2-5; perhaps TRBD2 as D (6 bases). The ends were cut back, 4 bases at V and 2 bases at J, with 11 bases in the middle. The CDR3 is made up of 14 amino acids. The V gene's germline CDR1 is LNHDA and CDR2 SQIVND (reference sequence). The CDR3 DNA reads as TGTGCCAGTAGTACAGGAGGGCAACAAGAGACCCAGTACTTC. Encoded protein: CASSTGGQQETQYF.

This chain connects TRBV3-1 (or the pseudogene TRBV3-2) to TRBJ2-5; tentative D call: TRBD2 (5 bases). There are 13 residues in the CDR3. Germline CDR1 is LGHDT and CDR2 is YNNKEL (reference sequence). Trimming took off 2 bases at V and 9 bases at J, with 13 bases between the two ends. For the CDR3, the DNA is TGTGCCAGCAGCCAACTGAGCCGGGGAGCCCAGTACTTC. This translates into CASSQLSRGAQYF.

The chain is built from TRBV28 and TRBJ1-5, with D maybe TRBD1 (6 bases). With 7 bases removed from V and 9 bases from J, the gap between germline ends came to 13 bases. The V gene's germline CDR1 is MDHEN and CDR2 SYDVKM. This CDR3 has 12 residues. CDR3 protein: CASTKQGLPQHF. In DNA, the CDR3 is TGTGCCAGCACCAAGCAGGGGCTGCCCCAGCATTTT.

The rearrangement links TRBV10-3 to TRBJ1-5, with D uncertain. This CDR3 has 14 residues. From germline, CDR1 is ENHRY and CDR2 SYGVKD. Trimming took off 4 bases at V and 5 bases at J, with 12 bases between the two ends. The CDR3 DNA reads TGTGCCATCAGTGCCGGGGTAGTCGATCAGCCCCAGCATTTT. Encoded protein: CAISAGVVDQPQHF.